The entry that follows covers one TCR beta chain sequence. Its antigen is still unknown. This entry comes from a study of T cell repertoires in cytomegalovirus infection. Study at large: Matching HLA type, along with CMV infection, was indicated by public TCR beta signatures.

Using its own MiXCR run on the reads, TCRdb lists one record per CDR3 protein. Of approximately 300,000 distinct CDR3 sequences listed, about 29% are singletons. Study-wide results and caveats: Cumulative public TCR beta family frequency identified CMV carriers with the relevant HLA. There were HLA-C-restricted CMV-specific TCR beta clonotypes dominating the ex vivo response.

The CDR3 is 13 amino acids. Trimming stripped 2 bases from V and 2 bases from J, with 4 bases between. From germline, CDR1 is LNHDA and CDR2 SQIVND (reference sequence). The chain combines TRBV19 with TRBJ1-5; no clear D. Sequenced material: cultured PBMCs, taken from culture after CMV antigen stimulation. This clonotype was sampled from a human donor in good health (CMV status not recorded). Some clones in this sample may be carry-over from other donors' samples. The CDR3 protein is CASSIQRNQPQHF. The CDR3 coding sequence is TGTGCCAGTAGTATACAGCGCAATCAGCCCCAGCATTTT.